This TCR beta chain comes out of a study of T-cell memory formation after mild COVID-19. Study at large: Each donor largely had its own TCR clusters.

Employing constant-segment primers, 5'RACE generated TCR alpha and TCR beta cDNA libraries bearing sample barcodes and UMIs. TCRdb analysed the 5' RACE reads with MiXCR anew, one entry per CDR3 protein. The table shows about 310,000 distinct CDR3 sequences, with 15% to 20% occurring only once. The CDR3 length is 11 residues. General study points: There was no confirmation that second-wave clones peaking on day 37 were SARS-CoV-2 specific.

Worth noting for this clonotype: Its target is not known.

What was sequenced was PBMCs or a T cell subset sorted from them (not recorded which). This chain connects TRBV21-1 to TRBJ2-5. TRBV21-1 is marked as a pseudogene. The receptor's source is a man aged 18-30 years who had mild COVID-19 (a few samples of this study predate the infection). Cell type and time point are not known. CDR3 sequence (DNA): TGTGCCAGCAGCACCCCAGAGACCCAGTACTTC. Protein sequence: CASSTPETQYF.